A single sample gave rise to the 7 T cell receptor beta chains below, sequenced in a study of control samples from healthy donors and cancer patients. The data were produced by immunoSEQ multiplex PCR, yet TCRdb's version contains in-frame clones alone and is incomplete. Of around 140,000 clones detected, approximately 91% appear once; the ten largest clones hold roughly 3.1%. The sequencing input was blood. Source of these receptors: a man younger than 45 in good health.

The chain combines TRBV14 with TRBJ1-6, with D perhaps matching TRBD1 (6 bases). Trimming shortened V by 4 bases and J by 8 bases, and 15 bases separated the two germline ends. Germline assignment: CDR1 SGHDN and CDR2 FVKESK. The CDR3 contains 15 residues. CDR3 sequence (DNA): TGTGCCAGCAGCCTCGAAAGGGGACATCATTCACCCCTCCACTTT. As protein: CASSLERGHHSPLHF.

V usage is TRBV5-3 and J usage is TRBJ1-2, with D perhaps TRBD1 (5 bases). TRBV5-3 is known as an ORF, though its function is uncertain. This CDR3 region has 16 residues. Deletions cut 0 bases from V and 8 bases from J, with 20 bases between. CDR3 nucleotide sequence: TGTGCCAGAAGCTTGGCATTGGGGGTTGCCTCTGAGGGCTACACCTTC. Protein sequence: CARSLALGVASEGYTF.

The CDR3 here is CASSPTRGASYEQYF. The CDR3, as DNA: TGTGCCAGTAGTCCTACCCGGGGGGCTTCCTACGAGCAGTACTTC. The chain employs TRBV19 and TRBJ2-7, with D maybe TRBD2 (7 bases). The CDR3 contains 15 residues. V was cut by 5 bases and J by 1 base, with 15 bases left in between. Germline CDR1 and CDR2: LNHDA and SQIVND (reference sequence). Drawing the rest from reference TRBV19 and TRBJ2-7, the complete variable domain is DGGITQSPKYLFRKEGQNVTLSCEQNLNHDAMYWYRQDPGQGLRLIYYSQIVNDFQKGDIAEGYSVSREKKESFPLTVTSAQKNPTAFYLCASSPTRGASYEQYFGPGTRLTVT.

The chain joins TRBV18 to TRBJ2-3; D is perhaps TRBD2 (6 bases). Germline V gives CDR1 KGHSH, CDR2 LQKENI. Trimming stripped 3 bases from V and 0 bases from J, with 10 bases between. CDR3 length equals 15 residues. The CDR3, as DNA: TGTGCCAGCTCACCGGTGGGAGGAAGCACAGATACGCAGTATTTT. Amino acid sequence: CASSPVGGSTDTQYF.

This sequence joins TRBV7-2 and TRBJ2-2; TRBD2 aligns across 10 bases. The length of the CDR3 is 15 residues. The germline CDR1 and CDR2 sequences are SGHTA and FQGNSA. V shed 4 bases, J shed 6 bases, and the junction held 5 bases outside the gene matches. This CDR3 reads CASSSGLAVPGELFF. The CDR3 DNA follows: TGTGCCAGCAGCTCAGGACTAGCGGTTCCCGGGGAGCTGTTTTTT.

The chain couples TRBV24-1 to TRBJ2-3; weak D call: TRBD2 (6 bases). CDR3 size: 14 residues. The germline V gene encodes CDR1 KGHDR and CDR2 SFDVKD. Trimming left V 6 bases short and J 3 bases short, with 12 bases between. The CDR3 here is CATSPAGPTDTQYF. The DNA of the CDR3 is TGTGCCACCAGTCCCGCGGGGCCGACAGATACGCAGTATTTT.

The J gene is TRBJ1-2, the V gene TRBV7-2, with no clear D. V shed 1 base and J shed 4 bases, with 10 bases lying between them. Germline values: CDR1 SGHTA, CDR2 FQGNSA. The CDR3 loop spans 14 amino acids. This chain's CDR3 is CASSLVEARYGYTF. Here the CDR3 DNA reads TGTGCCAGCAGCTTAGTGGAGGCCCGCTATGGCTACACCTTC.